The 21 T cell receptor beta chains reported below all come from one sample, sequenced in a study of T cell changes during pregnancy in multiple sclerosis. Sequenced by immunoSEQ multiplex PCR; TCRdb stores in-frame clones only, minus some. The sample lists 50,000 to 80,000 clones, just under 95% occurring once. This specimen was peripheral blood, taken in the second trimester of pregnancy. All receptors derive from a female donor with multiple sclerosis, enrolled in a pregnancy study.

The V call is TRBV7-9, the J call TRBJ1-2; D gene unclear. Germline-derived CDR1 and CDR2 are SEHNR and FQNEAQ (reference sequence). This CDR3 region has 14 residues. V gave up 0 bases and J gave up 7 bases, with 12 bases separating them. CDR3 nucleotides: TGTGCCAGCAGCTTAGCGGCGGGCGGGTCTGGCTACACCTTC. Protein product: CASSLAAGGSGYTF.

This sequence joins TRBV28 and TRBJ1-4; possibly TRBD1 for D (6 bases). Trimming pared 6 bases from V and 12 bases from J, leaving 26 bases between. CDR3 length equals 16 residues. From germline, CDR1 is MDHEN and CDR2 SYDVKM. CDR3: CASSPTQQGMRTELFF. As DNA, the CDR3 is TGTGCCAGCAGCCCGACCCAACAGGGAATGCGGACGGAACTGTTTTTT.

The J gene is TRBJ2-7, the V gene TRBV7-2, with TRBD2 matching over 7 bases. This CDR3 spans 16 amino acids. Germline lookup yields CDR1 SGHTA and CDR2 FQGNSA. The ends lost 5 bases at V and 6 bases at J; junction bases unmatched: 16. CDR3 nucleotide sequence: TGTGCCAGCAGCCCCCGTGGGGGGAGGGCCTCATCCGAGCAGTACTTC. It translates to CASSPRGGRASSEQYF.

CDR3: CASSGRQGSSGANVLTF. CDR3 DNA: TGTGCCAGCAGCGGGCGACAGGGGTCTTCTGGGGCCAACGTCCTGACTTTC. The genes are TRBV21-1 and TRBJ2-6; TRBD1 is taken as the D call from the table, unchecked against the DNA. TRBV21-1 is recorded as a pseudogene. This CDR3 is 17 amino acids long.

The chain has TRBV10-3 and TRBJ2-3; D not resolved. Germline CDR1 is ENHRY and CDR2 is SYGVKD. Trimming pared 3 bases from V and 10 bases from J, leaving 11 bases between. This CDR3 region has 12 residues. The CDR3 region is CAISDDDEAQYF. The CDR3 nucleotides read TGTGCCATCAGTGATGATGACGAGGCGCAGTATTTT.

This clone has just one count. This chain uses TRBV2 with TRBJ2-5; no firm D call. V lost 7 bases to trimming and J lost 0 bases, with 6 bases between them. CDR1 SNHLY and CDR2 FYNNEI come from the germline V gene. This CDR3 spans 12 amino acids. This CDR3 is CASNPYQETQYF. CDR3 nucleotides: TGTGCCAGCAATCCGTACCAAGAGACCCAGTACTTC.

In nucleotides, the CDR3 is TGTGCCAGCAGCGGGTGGACTAGCGGGAGTCTCAAAGCCAAAAACATTCAGTACTTC. Its translation is CASSGWTSGSLKAKNIQYF. The V call is TRBV5-6, the J call TRBJ2-4; the match to TRBD2 covers 13 bases. Germline values: CDR1 SGHDT, CDR2 YYEEEE. With 4 bases clipped from V and 0 bases from J, the junction kept 10 bases outside the gene matches. This CDR3 is built from 19 residues.

In nucleotides, the CDR3 is TGCGCCAGCAGCTTGGCTCGGGGTGTGTTGGACCTGAACACTGAAGCTTTCTTT. This gives the protein CASSLARGVLDLNTEAFF. The rearrangement uses TRBV5-1 and TRBJ1-1; the D is unclear. Deletions cut 0 bases from V and 0 bases from J, with 18 bases between. The germline V gene has CDR1 SGHRS and CDR2 YFSETQ. CDR3 length: 18 residues.

The CDR3 loop is CASSWGRGSNYGYTF. CDR3 sequence (DNA): TGCGCCAGCAGCTGGGGTCGGGGTTCTAACTATGGCTACACCTTC. The chain employs TRBV4-1 and TRBJ1-2; D remains unclear. The CDR3 spans 15 residues. V was clipped by 5 bases and J by 0 bases, with 13 bases between them. Germline loops: CDR1 MGHRA, CDR2 YSYEKL.

This clone came up once. The CDR3 is CASSPGTNYGYTF. The CDR3 nucleotides read TGCGCCAGCAGTCCCGGTACTAACTATGGCTACACCTTC. This chain links TRBV10-1 with TRBJ1-2; no reliable D call. V lost 5 bases and J 0 bases, leaving 7 bases between the germline ends. This CDR3 region has 13 residues. Germline lookup yields CDR1 WNHNN and CDR2 SYGVQD (reference sequence).

The V call is TRBV7-6, the J call TRBJ2-7; 11 positions agree with TRBD1. This CDR3 contains 16 residues. Germline CDR1 is SGHVS and CDR2 is FNYEAQ. After removal of 4 bases from V and 7 bases from J, the junction contained 12 bases not matched to a gene. CDR3 in amino acids: CASSYASGQGAREQYF. The DNA of the CDR3 is TGTGCCAGCAGCTATGCATCTGGACAGGGGGCGAGGGAGCAGTACTTC.

The CDR3 region has the DNA TGTGCCAGCAGACCAGGAAGCTCCTACGAGCAGTACTTC. Translated, it gives CASRPGSSYEQYF. The rearrangement uses TRBV6-5 and TRBJ2-7; unclear D gene. The CDR3 length is 13 residues. Germline CDR1 and CDR2: MNHEY and SVGAGI. V was shortened by 6 bases and J by 0 bases, with 9 bases between the two germline ends.

This clone was seen once. The chain employs TRBV30 and TRBJ2-1; D not resolved. CDR3 length equals 14 residues. V was shortened by 2 bases and J by 0 bases, with 8 bases between the two germline ends. CDR1 is GTSNPN and CDR2 is SVGIG in the germline V gene (reference sequence). CDR3 protein: CAWSWRSSYNEQFF. The CDR3 coding sequence is TGTGCCTGGAGTTGGAGAAGCTCCTACAATGAGCAGTTCTTC.

Only a few counts were recorded for this clone. The sample contains more than one DNA sequence encoding this CDR3. The rearrangement links TRBV27 to TRBJ1-1; 8 nucleotides align to TRBD1. The CDR3 loop spans 15 amino acids. Germline trimming cut 3 bases from V and 7 bases from J; bases unmatched to any gene: 10. In germline, CDR1 is MNHEY, CDR2 SMNVEV (reference sequence). The CDR3 DNA follows: TGTGCCAGCAGTTTTGGGGCAGACAGGGGCGGTGAAGCTTTCTTT. It is translated as CASSFGADRGGEAFF.

This clone was recorded only once. V gene TRBV5-6 combines with J gene TRBJ1-5, with D unresolved. The CDR3 runs to 15 residues. Germline CDR1 SGHDT, CDR2 YYEEEE. Trimming removed 4 bases at V and 1 base at J, with 12 bases between. The CDR3 coding sequence is TGTGCCAGCAGCCTCTGGCAGATCAGCAATCAGCCCCAGCATTTT. It is translated as CASSLWQISNQPQHF.

The chain joins TRBV18 to TRBJ2-7; a weak D match, TRBD2 (5 bases). The germline V and J ends were trimmed by 0 bases and 3 bases, with 12 bases remaining between them. Germline V gene data show CDR1 as KGHSH and CDR2 as LQKENI. CDR3 length: 15 amino acids. Here the CDR3 reads CASSPPNGEGYEQYF. CDR3 nucleotides: TGTGCCAGCTCACCACCGAATGGTGAGGGCTACGAGCAGTACTTC.

The chain combines TRBV7-9 with TRBJ2-3, with a tentative D call TRBD2 (5 bases). Trimming left V 10 bases short and J 2 bases short, with 22 bases between. Germline V CDR1 and CDR2: SEHNR, FQNEAQ (reference sequence). The CDR3 is 16 residues long. The CDR3 DNA follows: TGTGCCATCCCGGCGGGTTTTAGTGGAGTCACAGATACGCAGTATTTT. This gives the protein CAIPAGFSGVTDTQYF.

The V and J genes are TRBV30 and TRBJ1-2, with TRBD1 matching 9 bases. This CDR3 has 16 amino acids. The trim removed 3 bases at V and 7 bases at J, leaving 15 bases unmatched. Germline V CDR1 and CDR2: GTSNPN, SVGIG (reference sequence). This CDR3 reads CAWSGTGRDGGAGYTF. In DNA form, the CDR3 reads TGTGCCTGGAGCGGGACAGGGAGGGACGGGGGAGCTGGCTACACCTTC.

The chain links TRBV7-2 to TRBJ2-5, with TRBD1 matching 8 bases. The ends lost 5 bases at V and 1 base at J; junction bases unmatched: 6. The CDR3 is 15 amino acids. The germline V gene encodes CDR1 SGHTA and CDR2 FQGNSA. CDR3 loop: CASSPRQGTQETQYF. CDR3 coding DNA: TGTGCCAGCAGCCCCCGACAGGGGACCCAAGAGACCCAGTACTTC.

The rearrangement joins TRBV5-1 to TRBJ2-5, with 9 bases that match TRBD1. Looked up from germline, CDR1 is SGHRS and CDR2 is YFSETQ. Losses at the gene ends were 4 bases for V and 5 bases for J; bases not matched to a gene: 15. The CDR3 contains 17 residues. The DNA of the CDR3 is TGCGCCAGCAGCCGGACAGGGGCGGGGTCCAACCCGGAGACCCAGTACTTC. Translating gives CASSRTGAGSNPETQYF.

The rearrangement joins TRBV28 to TRBJ2-7; 11 bases are shared with TRBD1. The J segment lost 5 bases and the V segment lost 5 bases, leaving 8 bases of the junction unmatched. CDR3 length: 15 residues. Germline values: CDR1 MDHEN, CDR2 SYDVKM. The CDR3 sequence: CASSPSGQGDNEQYF. DNA of the CDR3: TGTGCCAGCAGTCCCTCGGGACAGGGGGACAACGAGCAGTACTTC.